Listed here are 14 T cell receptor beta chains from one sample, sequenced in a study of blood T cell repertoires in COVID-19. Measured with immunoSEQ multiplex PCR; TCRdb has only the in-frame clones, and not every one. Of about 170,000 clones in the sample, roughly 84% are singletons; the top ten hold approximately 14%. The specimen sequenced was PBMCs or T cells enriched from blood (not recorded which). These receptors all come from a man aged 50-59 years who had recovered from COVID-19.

Written as DNA, the CDR3 is TGCGCCAGCACCTCGGGACAGCGCTCCTACAATGAGCAGTTCTTC. As protein: CASTSGQRSYNEQFF. The chain joins TRBV5-1 to TRBJ2-1, with TRBD1 matching over 7 bases. CDR3 size: 15 residues. Unmatched junction bases numbered 6, after V lost 6 bases and J lost 0 bases. Germline loops: CDR1 SGHRS, CDR2 YFSETQ.

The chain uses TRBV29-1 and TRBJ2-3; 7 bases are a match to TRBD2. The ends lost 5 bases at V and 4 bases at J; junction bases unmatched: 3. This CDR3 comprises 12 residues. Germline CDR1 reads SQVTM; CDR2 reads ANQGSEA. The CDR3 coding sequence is TGCAGCGTTAAGGCGGGGGCAGATACGCAGTATTTT. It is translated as CSVKAGADTQYF.

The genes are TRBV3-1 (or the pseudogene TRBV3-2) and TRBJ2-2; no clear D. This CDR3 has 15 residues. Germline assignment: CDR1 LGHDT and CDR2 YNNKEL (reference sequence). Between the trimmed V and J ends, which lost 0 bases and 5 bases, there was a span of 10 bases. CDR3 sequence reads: CASSQDPYTTGELFF. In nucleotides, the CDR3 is TGTGCCAGCAGCCAAGATCCCTATACTACCGGGGAGCTGTTTTTT.

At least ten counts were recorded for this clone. The CDR3 protein is CASSSQGEQPQHF. The DNA of the CDR3 is TGTGCCAGTAGTTCACAGGGCGAGCAGCCCCAGCATTTT. J is TRBJ1-5 and V is TRBV19; a possible D gene is TRBD1 (6 bases). Trimming removed 5 bases at V and 7 bases at J, with 12 bases between. This CDR3 comprises 13 residues. Looked up from germline, CDR1 is LNHDA and CDR2 is SQIVND (reference sequence). The whole variable domain, remainder taken from reference TRBV19 and TRBJ1-5, is DGGITQSPKYLFRKEGQNVTLSCEQNLNHDAMYWYRQDPGQGLRLIYYSQIVNDFQKGDIAEGYSVSREKKESFPLTVTSAQKNPTAFYLCASSSQGEQPQHFGDGTRLSIL.

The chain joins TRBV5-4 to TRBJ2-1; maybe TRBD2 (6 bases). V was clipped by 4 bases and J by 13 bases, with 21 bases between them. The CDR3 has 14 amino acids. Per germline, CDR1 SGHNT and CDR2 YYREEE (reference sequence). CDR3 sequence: CASSPTAGTPVQFF. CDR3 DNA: TGTGCCAGCAGCCCCACCGCCGGGACTCCGGTACAGTTCTTC.

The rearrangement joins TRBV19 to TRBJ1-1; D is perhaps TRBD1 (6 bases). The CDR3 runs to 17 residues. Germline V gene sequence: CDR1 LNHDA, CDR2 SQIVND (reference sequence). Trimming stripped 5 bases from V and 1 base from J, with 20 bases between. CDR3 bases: TGTGCCAGTAGTCTACGTTTTCAGGGGTTGGCGAACACTGAAGCTTTCTTT. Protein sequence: CASSLRFQGLANTEAFF.

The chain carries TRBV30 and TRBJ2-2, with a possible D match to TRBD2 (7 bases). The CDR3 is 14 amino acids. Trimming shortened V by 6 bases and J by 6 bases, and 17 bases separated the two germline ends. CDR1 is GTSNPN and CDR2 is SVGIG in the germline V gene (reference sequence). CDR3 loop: CACYRGGLAGELFF. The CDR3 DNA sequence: TGTGCCTGCTATAGGGGGGGTCTCGCCGGGGAGCTGTTTTTT.

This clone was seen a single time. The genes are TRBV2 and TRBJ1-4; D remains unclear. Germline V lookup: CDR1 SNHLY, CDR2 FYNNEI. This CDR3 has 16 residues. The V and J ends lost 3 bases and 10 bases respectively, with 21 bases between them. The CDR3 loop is CASSESRGSLRGKLFF. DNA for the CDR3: TGTGCCAGCAGTGAGTCCAGAGGCAGCCTTCGTGGAAAACTGTTTTTT.

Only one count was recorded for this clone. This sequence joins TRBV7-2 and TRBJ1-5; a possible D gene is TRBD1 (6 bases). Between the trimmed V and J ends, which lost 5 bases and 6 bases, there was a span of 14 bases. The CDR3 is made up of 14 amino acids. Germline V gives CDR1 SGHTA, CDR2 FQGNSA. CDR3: CASSIKGGGQPQHF. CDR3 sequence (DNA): TGTGCCAGCAGCATAAAAGGGGGGGGTCAGCCCCAGCATTTT.

The CDR3 bases are TGCGCCAGCAGCAGGGACACCGAGTATGAAAAACTGTTTTTT. Translating gives CASSRDTEYEKLFF. The chain combines TRBV5-1 with TRBJ1-4; D may be TRBD1 (6 bases). The V gene lost 4 bases and the J gene lost 6 bases, with 13 bases spanning the gap. Germline CDR1 is SGHRS and CDR2 is YFSETQ. CDR3 length: 14 amino acids. Supplemented by reference TRBV5-1 and TRBJ1-4, the full variable domain reads KAGVTQTPRYLIKTRGQQVTLSCSPISGHRSVSWYQQTPGQGLQFLFEYFSETQRNKGNFPGRFSGRQFSNSRSEMNVSTLELGDSALYLCASSRDTEYEKLFFGSGTQLSVL.

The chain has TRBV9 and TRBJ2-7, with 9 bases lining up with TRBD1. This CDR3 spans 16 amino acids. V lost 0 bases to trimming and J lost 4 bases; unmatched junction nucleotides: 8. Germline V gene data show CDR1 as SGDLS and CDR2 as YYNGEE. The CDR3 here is CASSVAGTGITYEQYF. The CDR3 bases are TGTGCCAGCAGCGTAGCTGGGACAGGGATAACTTACGAGCAGTACTTC.

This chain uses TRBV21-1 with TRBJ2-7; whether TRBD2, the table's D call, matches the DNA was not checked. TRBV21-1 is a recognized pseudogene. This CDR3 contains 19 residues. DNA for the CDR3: TGTGCCAGCAGCAATGGCCCGGGACTAGCGGGCCGCACGCCCTACGAGCAGTACTTC. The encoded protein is CASSNGPGLAGRTPYEQYF.

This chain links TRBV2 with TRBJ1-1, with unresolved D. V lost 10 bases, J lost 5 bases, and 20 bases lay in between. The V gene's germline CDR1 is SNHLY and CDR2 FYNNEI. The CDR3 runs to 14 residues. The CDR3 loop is CATLPGAGRTEAFF. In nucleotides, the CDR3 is TGTGCCACCCTCCCGGGCGCTGGGAGAACTGAAGCTTTCTTT.

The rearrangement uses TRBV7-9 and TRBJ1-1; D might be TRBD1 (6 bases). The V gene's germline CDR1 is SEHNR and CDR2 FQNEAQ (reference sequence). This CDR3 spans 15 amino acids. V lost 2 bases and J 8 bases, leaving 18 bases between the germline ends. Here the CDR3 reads CASSLNPRRQAEAFF. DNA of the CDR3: TGTGCCAGCAGCTTAAACCCGCGCCGACAGGCCGAAGCTTTCTTT. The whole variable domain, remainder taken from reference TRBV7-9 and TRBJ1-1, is DTGVSQNPRHKITKRGQNVTFRCDPISEHNRLYWYRQTLGQGPEFLTYFQNEAQLEKSRLLSDRFSAERPKGSFSTLEIQRTEQGDSAMYLCASSLNPRRQAEAFFGQGTRLTVV.